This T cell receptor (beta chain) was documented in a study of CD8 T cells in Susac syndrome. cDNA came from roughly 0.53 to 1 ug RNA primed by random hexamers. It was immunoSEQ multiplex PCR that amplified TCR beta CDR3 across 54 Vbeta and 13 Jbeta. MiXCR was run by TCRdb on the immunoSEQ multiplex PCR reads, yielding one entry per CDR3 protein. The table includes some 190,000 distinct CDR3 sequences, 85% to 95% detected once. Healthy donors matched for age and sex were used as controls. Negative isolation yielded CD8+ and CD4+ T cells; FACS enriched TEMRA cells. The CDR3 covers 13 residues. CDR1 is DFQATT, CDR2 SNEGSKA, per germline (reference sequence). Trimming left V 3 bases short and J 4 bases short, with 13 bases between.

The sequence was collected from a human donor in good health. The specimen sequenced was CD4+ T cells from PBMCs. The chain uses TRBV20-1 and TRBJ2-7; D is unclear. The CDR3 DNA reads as TGCAGTGCTAGTAGAAGGGCCAAGTACGAGCAGTACTTC. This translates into CSASRRAKYEQYF.